The 8 T cell receptor beta chains below come from one sample, sequenced in a study of T cell responses to AZD1222 COVID-19 vaccine. TCRdb's copy holds only in-frame clones and misses some; the assay was immunoSEQ multiplex PCR. The sample has 95,000 to 150,000 clones, approximately 91% seen once. Sequencing used peripheral blood, obtained on day 0 of AZD1222 vaccination. Every receptor here comes from an adult in good health.

This rearrangement joins TRBV5-1 to TRBJ2-5, with TRBD1 identical over 8 bases. The trim removed 3 bases at V and 0 bases at J, leaving 4 bases unmatched. The CDR3 extends over 15 amino acids. From germline, CDR1 is SGHRS and CDR2 YFSETQ. In DNA, the CDR3 is TGCGCCAGCAGCTACGGACAGGGCGACCAAGAGACCCAGTACTTC. Protein sequence: CASSYGQGDQETQYF.

Regarding this clone: One end of the junction is discordant with germline, which a read error may explain. This rearrangement joins TRBV7-2 to TRBJ1-2; D possibly corresponds to TRBD1 (5 bases). The CDR3 is 13 residues long. Germline V lookup: CDR1 SGHTA, CDR2 FQGNSA. DNA of the CDR3: TGTGCCAGCAGCTTAGATCGGGACTCTATTTGGAAATTC. This codes for CASSLDRDSIWKF.

The V call is TRBV6-1, the J call TRBJ2-1; 8 bases match TRBD2. The CDR3 sequence is 14 residues long. Germline loops: CDR1 MNHNS, CDR2 SASEGT. Losses at the gene ends were 1 base for V and 10 bases for J; bases not matched to a gene: 6. The CDR3 region is CASSEETGGREQFF. In nucleotides, the CDR3 is TGTGCCAGCAGTGAAGAAACGGGAGGGCGGGAGCAGTTCTTC.

The chain links TRBV27 to TRBJ2-1, with 10 bases identical to TRBD2. The V and J ends lost 1 base and 8 bases, in that order; junction bases with no gene match: 11. Looked up from germline, CDR1 is MNHEY and CDR2 is SMNVEV (reference sequence). CDR3 length: 17 amino acids. CDR3: CASSLWGTSDRVDEQFF. As DNA, the CDR3 is TGTGCCAGCAGTTTATGGGGGACTAGCGATCGAGTCGATGAGCAGTTCTTC.

This chain joins TRBV14 and TRBJ1-2; D ambiguous. This CDR3 contains 17 residues. Trimming pared 0 bases from V and 5 bases from J, leaving 19 bases between. CDR1 and CDR2 from the germline V gene are SGHDN and FVKESK. DNA for the CDR3: TGTGCCAGCAGCCAAGAAAGCCTCGGGTTTCATGGGTATGGCTACACCTTC. Amino acids: CASSQESLGFHGYGYTF.

V and J are TRBV18 and TRBJ2-1; 8 bases align to TRBD2. This CDR3 has 14 residues. Germline lookup yields CDR1 KGHSH and CDR2 LQKENI. V trimming: 6 bases; J trimming: 4 bases; junction bases outside the gene matches: 5. DNA for the CDR3: TGTGCCAGCTCTCCGGGGGGGCCTTACAATGAGCAGTTCTTC. Its translation is CASSPGGPYNEQFF. Full variable domain (rest looked up from reference TRBV18 and TRBJ2-1): NAGVMQNPRHLVRRRGQEARLRCSPMKGHSHVYWYRQLPEEGLKFMVYLQKENIIDESGMPKERFSAEFPKEGPSILRIQQVVRGDSAAYFCASSPGGPYNEQFFGPGTRLTVL.

This clone has only one observation. The chain carries TRBV13 and TRBJ1-3, with a possible D match to TRBD1 (6 bases). The germline gives CDR1 PRHDT, CDR2 FYEKMQ (reference sequence). This CDR3 is 16 amino acids long. V lost 4 bases to trimming and J lost 3 bases, with 16 bases between them. CDR3 coding DNA: TGTGCCAGCAGCTCCCTACAGGGATCCTTTGGAAACACCATATATTTT. Translating gives CASSSLQGSFGNTIYF.

This chain joins TRBV27 and TRBJ1-1; D not certain. The CDR3 length is 13 residues. Per germline, CDR1 MNHEY and CDR2 SMNVEV (reference sequence). Trimming removed 3 bases at V and 5 bases at J, with 10 bases between. CDR3 nucleotides: TGTGCCAGCAGTTTTGGGAGAAGGACTGAAGCTTTCTTT. Protein sequence: CASSFGRRTEAFF.